This T cell receptor (beta chain) was captured in a study of T cell responses to AZD1222 COVID-19 vaccine. Using immunoSEQ multiplex PCR, the repertoire was profiled, and TCRdb retains in-frame clones only, with some absent. The top ten hold 2.5% to 3% of the sample, which has 150,000 to 200,000 clones, about 87% seen once. Remarks on this clone: Its antigen remains unidentified.

Whole-study findings and limits: Clonal diversity was possibly underestimated, and white British individuals and females predominated among donors. Repertoires were obtained only post-peak T cell response.

Trimming pared 5 bases from V and 0 bases from J, leaving 8 bases between. CDR1 is SNHLY and CDR2 is FYNNEI in the germline V gene. This CDR3 spans 15 amino acids. Here the sequenced sample was peripheral blood, taken on day 0 of MenACWY control vaccination. This clonotype was obtained from an adult in good health. The V and J genes are TRBV2 and TRBJ1-6, with no clear D. The DNA of the CDR3 is TGTGCCAGCAGTACAAGGGACTCCTATAATTCACCCCTCCACTTT. This translates into CASSTRDSYNSPLHF.